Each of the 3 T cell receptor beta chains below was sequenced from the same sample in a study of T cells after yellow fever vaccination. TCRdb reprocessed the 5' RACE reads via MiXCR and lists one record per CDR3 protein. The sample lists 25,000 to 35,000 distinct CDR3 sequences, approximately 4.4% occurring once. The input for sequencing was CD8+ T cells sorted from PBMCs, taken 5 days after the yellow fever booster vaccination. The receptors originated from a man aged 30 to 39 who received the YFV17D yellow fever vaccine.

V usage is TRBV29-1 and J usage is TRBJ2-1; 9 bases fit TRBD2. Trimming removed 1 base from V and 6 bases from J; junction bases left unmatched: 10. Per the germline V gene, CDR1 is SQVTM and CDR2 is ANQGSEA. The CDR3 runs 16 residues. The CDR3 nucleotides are TGCAGCGTTGAAGCGATAGCGGGAGACTCACTCAATGAGCAGTTCTTC. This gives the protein CSVEAIAGDSLNEQFF.

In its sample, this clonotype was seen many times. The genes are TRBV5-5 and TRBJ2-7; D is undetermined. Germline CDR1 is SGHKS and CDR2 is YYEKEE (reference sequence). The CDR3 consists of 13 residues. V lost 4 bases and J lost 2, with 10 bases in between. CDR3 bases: TGTGCCAGCAGCGCCCCTGGGGCCTACGAGCAGTACTTC. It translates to CASSAPGAYEQYF.

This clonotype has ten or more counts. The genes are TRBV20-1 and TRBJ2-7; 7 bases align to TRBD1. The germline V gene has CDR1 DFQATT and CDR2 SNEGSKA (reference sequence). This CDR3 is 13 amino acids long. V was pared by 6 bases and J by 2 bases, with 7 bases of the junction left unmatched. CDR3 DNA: TGCAGTGCACAAGGGACAGAAGCCTACGAGCAGTACTTC. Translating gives CSAQGTEAYEQYF.